A selection of T cell receptor beta chains follows, all from one sample in a study of cytomegalovirus exposure and HLA in healthy donors. Profiled with immunoSEQ multiplex PCR; TCRdb holds only in-frame clones, not every one. This table holds under 130,000 clones, less than 85% found once. What was sequenced was PBMCs. The receptors stem from a man aged 35 to 55 in good health and CMV-seropositive. The CDR3 runs from the conserved cysteine through the conserved F or W. D genes are given only for firm matches. A row's size may be missing; if present it is once, few, many or a size class.

.,TRBJ1-1,.,14,TRBV7-6,TGTGCCAGCACCCGCGCCAGGGGGAACACTGAAGCTTTCTTT,CASTRARGNTEAFF
.,TRBJ1-5,.,15,TRBV6-1,TGTGCCAGCAGTGGGGGCGGAGGAGGGGATCAGCCCCAGCATTTT,CASSGGGGGDQPQHF
once,TRBJ2-5,.,15,TRBV2,TGTGCCATCTCAAGAGAGGGGGAGCTCCAAGAGACCCAGTACTTC,CAISREGELQETQYF
few,TRBJ2-7,TRBD2,17,TRBV9,TGTGCCAGCAGCTCCGGTGCTGCTAGCGGGAGGGTGGGCGAGCAGTACTTC,CASSSGAASGRVGEQYF
few,TRBJ1-2,TRBD1,14,TRBV5-8,TGTGCCAGCAGCCTCTTAGGGGGCAGCTATGGCTACACCTTC,CASSLLGGSYGYTF
.,TRBJ1-2,.,13,TRBV27,TGTGCCAGCAGTCCACAGGCTAACTATGGCTACACCTTC,CASSPQANYGYTF
.,TRBJ2-7,.,14,TRBV19,TGTGCCAGTAGTATTCAGGGCAGGGGCTACGAGCAGTACTTC,CASSIQGRGYEQYF
.,TRBJ2-2,TRBD2,17,TRBV9,TGTGCCAGCAGCAGAAACCCGGCGGGAGCACGGACCGGGGAGCTGTTTTTT,CASSRNPAGARTGELFF
.,TRBJ2-2,.,16,TRBV27,TGTGCCAGCAGAGCACCGGGGGGCTCGTACACCGGGGAGCTGTTTTTT,CASRAPGGSYTGELFF
.,TRBJ2-1,.,15,TRBV4-2,TGTGCCAGCAGCTTCTTCCCCCTGGAGGGCAATGAGCAGTTCTTC,CASSFFPLEGNEQFF
.,TRBJ2-1,.,13,TRBV7-3,TGTGCCAGCAGCTTACGCGTTCACAATGAGCAGTTCTTC,CASSLRVHNEQFF
.,TRBJ1-2,.,12,TRBV19,TGTGCCAGTAGTATACAGGGGTGGGGCTACACCTTC,CASSIQGWGYTF
once,TRBJ2-7,.,13,TRBV7-3,TGTGCCAGCAGCGAAAAGACAGGTCTCGAGCAGTACTTC,CASSEKTGLEQYF
.,TRBJ2-6,TRBD2,15,TRBV9,TGTGCCAGCAGGGGGAGGGATGCTGGGGCCAACGGCCTGACTTTC,CASRGRDAGANGLTF
once,TRBJ2-6,TRBD1,15,TRBV6-6,TGTGCCAGCAGCGGGACAGGGACTGGGGCCAACGTCCTGACTTTC,CASSGTGTGANVLTF
few,TRBJ2-1,.,16,TRBV18,TGTGCCAGCTCACCCCAGGGCAGGGACTCCTACAATGAGCAGTTCTTC,CASSPQGRDSYNEQFF
.,TRBJ2-5,TRBD2,17,TRBV7-9,TGTGCCAGCAGCGTAGGGACTAGCGGGCGGCGGCAAGAGACCCAGTACTTC,CASSVGTSGRRQETQYF
.,TRBJ2-7,.,14,TRBV28,TGTGCCAGCAGTTTAAGGACATTGTCCTACGAGCAGTACTTC,CASSLRTLSYEQYF
.,TRBJ1-1,.,12,TRBV29-1,TGCAGCGTTGTTCTAGTGAACACTGAAGCTTTCTTT,CSVVLVNTEAFF
.,TRBJ2-7,TRBD1,14,TRBV5-1,TGCGCCAGCAGCTTTACCGGGACAGGCCCCGAGCAGTACTTC,CASSFTGTGPEQYF
few,TRBJ2-3,TRBD2,17,TRBV2,TGTGCCAGCAGTGAATGGGAAGCGGGAGCGGGCACAGATACGCAGTATTTT,CASSEWEAGAGTDTQYF
.,TRBJ2-1,TRBD2,18,TRBV7-6,TGTGCCAGCCAAAAGGGACTAGCGGATATGGCCTCCTACAATGAGCAGTTCTTC,CASQKGLADMASYNEQFF
.,TRBJ1-1,.,12,TRBV7-8,TGTGCCAGCAGCAAAGGGGTCGATGAAGCTTTCTTT,CASSKGVDEAFF
.,TRBJ1-2,TRBD1,14,TRBV2,TGTGCCAGCGGTGGACAGGGGGCTGACTATGGCTACACCTTC,CASGGQGADYGYTF
.,TRBJ2-3,.,14,TRBV19,TGTGCCAGTAGTCTGTTGAGGTTCACAGATACGCAGTATTTT,CASSLLRFTDTQYF
.,TRBJ1-3,TRBD1,16,TRBV11-2,TGTGCCAGCAGCTTAGCCGGGACAGGGGTGAGGAACACCATATATTTT,CASSLAGTGVRNTIYF
.,TRBJ1-6,.,16,TRBV5-4,TGTGCCAGCAGCTTAGGGGGACGCTCCTATAATTCACCCCTCCACTTT,CASSLGGRSYNSPLHF
.,TRBJ1-2,.,12,TRBV7-9,TGTTCCAGCAGCTTAGAGAGGTCGGGCTACACCTTC,CSSSLERSGYTF
.,TRBJ2-3,TRBD2,15,TRBV7-9,TGTGCCAGCAGTCCTACCCGGGGGGGCACAGATACGCAGTATTTT,CASSPTRGGTDTQYF
few,TRBJ2-6,.,14,TRBV9,TGTGCCAGCAGCGCGTCCTCTGGGGCCAACGGCCTGACTTTC,CASSASSGANGLTF
.,TRBJ1-2,.,13,TRBV6-5,TGTGCCAGCAGTTCACCGGGTCGAGGAGGCTACACCTTC,CASSSPGRGGYTF
.,TRBJ2-7,.,14,TRBV9,TGTGCCAGCAGCGTAGCTCCTGAGGTTTACGAGCAGTACTTC,CASSVAPEVYEQYF
.,TRBJ2-5,.,14,TRBV5-1,TGCGCCAGCAGCTTGGGTAGCAGCCAAGAGACCCAGTACTTC,CASSLGSSQETQYF
few,TRBJ1-2,TRBD1,15,TRBV28,TGTGCCAGCAGGACCGGGACAGGGTTTGCCTATGGCTACACCTTC,CASRTGTGFAYGYTF
.,TRBJ1-2,TRBD1,14,TRBV27,TGTGCCAGCAGCGACAGGGCAAATAACTATGGCTACACCTTC,CASSDRANNYGYTF
.,TRBJ2-7,TRBD1,12,TRBV29-1,TGCAGCGTTCAGACAGGGGCCTACGAGCAGTACTTC,CSVQTGAYEQYF
.,TRBJ2-7,TRBD2,15,TRBV7-3,TGTGCCAGCAGCCCAGGACTAGCGGGAGTGAAAGAGCAGTACTTC,CASSPGLAGVKEQYF
once,TRBJ1-6,TRBD1,16,TRBV2,TGTGCCAGCAGTGACGGCCTGGGACAGGGGACTTCACCCCTCCACTTT,CASSDGLGQGTSPLHF
.,TRBJ2-2,.,16,TRBV21-1,TGTGCCAGCAGCAAAGCCAAGCGGGAGAAAATCGGGGAGCTGTTTTTT,CASSKAKREKIGELFF
few,TRBJ1-5,.,13,TRBV2,TGTGCCAGCAGCGGGACATTTATCAGCCCCCAGCATTTT,CASSGTFISPQHF
.,TRBJ2-1,.,21,TRBV7-3,TGTGCCAGCAGCTTTTGGGGGGCGGGACAGAGCGGGCCCAGCTCCTACAATGAGCAGTTCTTC,CASSFWGAGQSGPSSYNEQFF
once,TRBJ2-1,TRBD2,13,TRBV28,TGTGCCAGCAGCTCCCGGACTAGAGGGGAGCAGTTCTTC,CASSSRTRGEQFF
once,TRBJ1-3,.,15,TRBV6-1,TGTGCCAGCAAGCTCATGCAGGGGTCGGGAAACACCATATATTTT,CASKLMQGSGNTIYF
.,TRBJ2-1,.,16,TRBV27,TGTGCCAGCAGTTTTGAGGGGAGGAGCTCCTACAATGAGCAGTTCTTC,CASSFEGRSSYNEQFF
.,TRBJ1-6,.,15,TRBV30,TGTGCCTGGACTTCCGGGGTCGCGGGGAATTCACCCCTCCACTTT,CAWTSGVAGNSPLHF
.,TRBJ1-1,TRBD1,12,TRBV18,TGTGCCAGCTCACAGGACAGGGGTAAAGCTTTCTTT,CASSQDRGKAFF